The 13 T cell receptor beta chains listed next were all sequenced from one sample in a study of T cells in Graves' hyperthyroidism and ophthalmopathy. It was RNA transcripts that yielded the amplified TCR beta CDR3 regions. TCR CDR3 underwent first-round RT-PCR with the HTBI primer set. One entry per CDR3 protein results from TCRdb running MiXCR on the multiplex PCR reads. The profile shows more than 300,000 distinct CDR3 sequences, about 18% of them singletons. The source material was blood. Source of these receptors: a man between 18 and 29 years old with Graves' ophthalmopathy.

Many counts were recorded for this clonotype. This sequence joins TRBV7-9 and TRBJ1-1, with TRBD1 as a possible D gene (5 bases). The germline gives CDR1 SEHNR, CDR2 FQNEAQ (reference sequence). The CDR3 totals 15 residues. V lost 0 bases and J 4 bases, leaving 12 bases between the germline ends. CDR3 nucleotides: TGTGCCAGCAGCTTAGCCGGGGCGGGGAGCACTGAAGCTTTCTTT. It yields the protein CASSLAGAGSTEAFF.

This chain joins TRBV12-3 or TRBV12-4 and TRBJ2-2; perhaps D is TRBD1 or TRBD2 (5 bases each). Trimming left V 1 base short and J 6 bases short, with 12 bases between. This CDR3 comprises 15 residues. The CDR3 DNA sequence: TGTGCCAGCAGTTTAGGCTGGGGGTCGGCCGGGGAGCTGTTTTTT. Its translation is CASSLGWGSAGELFF.

At least ten counts were recorded for this clonotype. This chain connects TRBV11-2 to TRBJ1-1; a possible D gene is TRBD1 (6 bases). Deletions cut 2 bases from V and 0 bases from J, with 10 bases between. The CDR3 spans 15 residues. The germline CDR1 and CDR2 sequences are SGHAT and FQNNGV. The CDR3 sequence is CASSLMRDMNTEAFF. The CDR3 DNA reads as TGTGCCAGCAGCTTAATGAGGGACATGAACACTGAAGCTTTCTTT.

This clonotype was picked up many times. The chain carries TRBV12-3 or TRBV12-4 and TRBJ2-4, with unresolved D. Trimming took off 4 bases at V and 4 bases at J, with 14 bases between the two ends. CDR3 size: 15 residues. As DNA, the CDR3 is TGTGCCAGCAGTTCGTCGCTCGGAAAGAAAAACATTCAGTACTTC. This translates into CASSSSLGKKNIQYF.

The table lists this clonotype with a few counts. The V and J genes are TRBV2 and TRBJ1-5, with D hard to call. Looked up from germline, CDR1 is SNHLY and CDR2 is FYNNEI. Trimming took off 4 bases at V and 0 bases at J, with 19 bases between the two ends. The CDR3 consists of 18 residues. In DNA form, the CDR3 reads TGTGCCAGCAGTGTGTTGGGATTTGGGGTATCTAGCAATCAGCCCCAGCATTTT. Amino acid sequence: CASSVLGFGVSSNQPQHF.

This clonotype was detected ten times or more. This rearrangement joins TRBV5-1 to TRBJ1-1; D remains unclear. Germline V CDR1 and CDR2: SGHRS, YFSETQ. The CDR3 length is 13 residues. Trimming pared 0 bases from V and 3 bases from J, leaving 6 bases between. The CDR3 DNA follows: TGCGCCAGCAGCTTGGATGTGGACACTGAAGCTTTCTTT. It translates to CASSLDVDTEAFF. Using reference TRBV5-1 and TRBJ1-1 for the parts outside the CDR3, the full variable domain is KAGVTQTPRYLIKTRGQQVTLSCSPISGHRSVSWYQQTPGQGLQFLFEYFSETQRNKGNFPGRFSGRQFSNSRSEMNVSTLELGDSALYLCASSLDVDTEAFFGQGTRLTVV.

The chain is built from TRBV24-1 and TRBJ2-5, with 13 bases identical to TRBD2. The V gene's germline CDR1 is KGHDR and CDR2 SFDVKD. The CDR3 covers 15 residues. Trimming took 7 bases from V and 0 from J; bases not matched to a gene: 1. CDR3 bases: TGTGCCACCAGGGGGACTAGCGGGAACCAAGAGACCCAGTACTTC. The encoded protein is CATRGTSGNQETQYF.

The chain's CDR3 is CATSGLTGTEAFF. The CDR3 bases are TGTGCCACCAGTGGGTTGACAGGGACTGAAGCTTTCTTT. V usage is TRBV24-1 and J usage is TRBJ1-1, with 7 bases matching TRBD1. The V segment lost 5 bases and the J segment 5 bases; nucleotides outside the gene matches: 4. This CDR3 is 13 amino acids long. Germline-derived CDR1 and CDR2 are KGHDR and SFDVKD.

Comments on this clonotype: Compared with germline, one end of the junction differs, possibly owing to a read error. V usage is TRBV5-1 and J usage is TRBJ2-2; a weak D match, TRBD2 (5 bases). The CDR3 is 16 residues long. Germline V gives CDR1 SGHRS, CDR2 YFSETQ. CDR3 amino acids: CASSLAPHGVTGEPFF. CDR3 nucleotides: TGCGCCAGCAGCTTGGCCCCCCACGGGGTCACCGGGGAGCCGTTTTTT. Filled out from reference TRBV5-1 and TRBJ2-2, the complete variable domain reads KAGVTQTPRYLIKTRGQQVTLSCSPISGHRSVSWYQQTPGQGLQFLFEYFSETQRNKGNFPGRFSGRQFSNSRSEMNVSTLELGDSALYLCASSLAPHGVTGEPFFGEGSRLTVL.

This clonotype was seen a handful of times. The chain carries TRBV7-2 and TRBJ1-1; D remains ambiguous. The CDR3 runs 15 residues. The V end lost 5 bases, the J end lost 1 base, and 14 bases lay between the germline ends. Germline CDR1 is SGHTA and CDR2 is FQGNSA. CDR3: CASSPGRWKNTEAFF. The CDR3 DNA reads as TGTGCCAGCAGCCCTGGTAGGTGGAAGAACACTGAAGCTTTCTTT.

V gene TRBV10-2 combines with J gene TRBJ1-3; D remains ambiguous. From germline, CDR1 is WSHSY and CDR2 SAAADI. CDR3 length: 16 amino acids. V shed 4 bases and J shed 0 bases, with 13 bases lying between them. The CDR3 nucleotides read TGCGCCAGCAGTGCTTCGGGCACGAGCTCTGGAAACACCATATATTTT. It is translated as CASSASGTSSGNTIYF.

Details on this clonotype: A much more abundant neighbour one base away suggests this may be a read error. The CDR3 sequence: CSARGGYNEQYF. The CDR3 nucleotides read TGCAGTGCTAGGGGAGGCTACAATGAGCAGTACTTC. The chain links TRBV20-1 to TRBJ2-1, with D perhaps TRBD2 (6 bases). The J call may be in error: the DNA end matches TRBJ2-7 better. CDR1 DFQATT and CDR2 SNEGSKA come from the germline V gene (reference sequence). The CDR3 runs 12 residues.

In its sample, this clonotype was seen many times. J is TRBJ2-3 and V is TRBV7-8, with 7 positions matching TRBD2. The ends lost 3 bases at V and 5 bases at J; junction bases unmatched: 8. The CDR3 is 15 residues long. From germline, CDR1 is SGHVS and CDR2 FQNEAQ. The CDR3 loop is CASSLVQRGEDTQYF. Here the CDR3 DNA reads TGTGCCAGCAGCTTGGTCCAGCGGGGAGAAGATACGCAGTATTTT. The whole variable domain, filled in from reference TRBV7-8 and TRBJ2-3, reads GAGVSQSPRYKVAKRGQDVALRCDPISGHVSLFWYQQALGQGPEFLTYFQNEAQLDKSGLPSDRFFAERPEGSVSTLKIQRTQQEDSAVYLCASSLVQRGEDTQYFGPGTRLTVL.